This T cell receptor beta chain was recovered during a study of response to subunit inactivated influenza vaccine. General observations from the study: Every seasonal influenza vaccination brings in few new T cells, the authors suggested.

TCRdb re-called the RT-PCR reads through MiXCR, storing one row per CDR3 protein. The sample holds more than 700,000 distinct CDR3 sequences; roughly 20% are singletons and the top ten take roughly 10%. This clonotype was picked up many times. Its antigen is not identified. V was pared by 6 bases and J by 2 bases, with 11 bases between. The CDR3 covers 13 residues. CDR1 is SQVTM, CDR2 ANQGSEA, per germline. The sample here was PBMCs from blood, taken roughly 5 days after vaccination. The chain couples TRBV29-1 to TRBJ2-1, with D tentatively TRBD1 or TRBD2 (5 bases each). The TCR sequence derives from a man aged 45-65 years who received an inactivated influenza vaccine. In DNA form, the CDR3 reads TGCAGCGTCCGGGACGTCACCTACAATGAGCAGTTCTTC. Translating gives CSVRDVTYNEQFF.